Listed below are T cell receptor beta chains from one sample, sequenced in a study of blood T cell repertoires in COVID-19. Using immunoSEQ multiplex PCR, the repertoire was profiled, and TCRdb retains in-frame clones only, with some absent. The repertoire holds some 350,000 clones, with approximately 86% as singletons. Sequenced input: peripheral blood. These receptors were collected from a human donor in a cohort sampled during active COVID-19. Both conserved end residues are part of each CDR3. A D gene is named only where the DNA matches it firmly. Only part of the rows carry a size: once, few, many, or a class if the clone is expanded.

V	size	length	D	J	DNA	CDR3
TRBV28	once	13	-	TRBJ1-6	TGTGCCAGCCGCGGAACCTATAATTCACCCCTCCACTTT	CASRGTYNSPLHF
TRBV5-1	-	15	TRBD1	TRBJ1-1	TGCGCCAGCAGCTTGGGGACAGGACAAAACACTGAAGCTTTCTTT	CASSLGTGQNTEAFF
TRBV5-4	few	14	-	TRBJ2-5	TGTGCCAGCAGCTTGGCCCCGGGGGGCGAGACCCAGTACTTC	CASSLAPGGETQYF
TRBV7-8	-	14	TRBD1	TRBJ1-1	TGTGCCAGCGCTAAGGAGGGGGCGGGGACTGAAGCTTTCTTT	CASAKEGAGTEAFF
TRBV2	-	12	TRBD2	TRBJ2-5	TGTGCCAGCCTAGCGGGAGCAGAGACCCAGTACTTC	CASLAGAETQYF
TRBV10-3	few	12	TRBD1	TRBJ1-1	TGTGCCGCGGGACAGGGGAACACTGAAGCTTTCTTT	CAAGQGNTEAFF
TRBV5-1	-	14	-	TRBJ2-7	TGCGCCAGCAGCCCCGGAGAGGGCACCTACGAGCAGTACTTC	CASSPGEGTYEQYF
TRBV24-1	-	15	TRBD2	TRBJ2-1	TGTGCCACCAGCGACCGGCTAGCGGTCTACAATGAGCAGTTCTTC	CATSDRLAVYNEQFF
TRBV4-1	-	16	TRBD1	TRBJ2-2	TGCGCCAGCAGCCAAGATCCTGGGACAGGGACCGGGGAGCTGTTTTTT	CASSQDPGTGTGELFF
TRBV7-9	-	16	TRBD2	TRBJ2-3	TGTGCCAGCAGCCCACGGGGGGGCGGTGGAACAGATACGCAGTATTTT	CASSPRGGGGTDTQYF
TRBV11-2	once	15	-	TRBJ1-1	TGTGCCAGCAGCTTAGACATGACAGCCAACACTGAAGCTTTCTTT	CASSLDMTANTEAFF
TRBV11-3	-	14	-	TRBJ2-3	TGTGCCAGCAGCGTCGACTCTGGCACAGATACGCAGTATTTT	CASSVDSGTDTQYF
TRBV27	-	16	TRBD2	TRBJ2-2	TGTGCCAGCAGTCCCCGAGGGGGACTAGCGGGAGGGGAGCTGTTTTTT	CASSPRGGLAGGELFF
TRBV5-8	-	16	TRBD2	TRBJ2-1	TGTGCCAGCAGCTATGGACTAGCGGGGGGTCTGAGCGAGCAGTTCTTC	CASSYGLAGGLSEQFF
TRBV10-3	once	12	TRBD1	TRBJ2-1	TGTGCCATACGGGACAGGGCGGATGAGCAGTTCTTC	CAIRDRADEQFF
TRBV6-2/TRBV6-3	-	15	TRBD1	TRBJ1-5	TGTGCCAGCAGTTACGGCAGGGGGGTCAATCAGCCCCAGCATTTT	CASSYGRGVNQPQHF
TRBV6-1	-	18	TRBD1	TRBJ1-6	TGTGCCAGCAGTGAAGAGCTAAAGCCTTGGACAGGGGGTTCACCCCTCCACTTT	CASSEELKPWTGGSPLHF
TRBV5-6	-	15	TRBD1	TRBJ2-3	TGTGCCAGCAGCTTTAGGGGGCTGAGCACAGATACGCAGTATTTT	CASSFRGLSTDTQYF
TRBV28	-	15	TRBD2	TRBJ2-3	TGTGCCAGCAGGAAGCGGGGGAGGGGCACAGATACGCAGTATTTT	CASRKRGRGTDTQYF
TRBV28	-	14	TRBD1	TRBJ1-5	TGTGCCACCAAGCCCGGGACAGACAATCAGCCCCAGCATTTT	CATKPGTDNQPQHF
TRBV7-9	few	16	-	TRBJ2-1	TGTGCCAGCAGCTTAGGAACAGGGAGCTCCTACAATGAGCAGTTCTTC	CASSLGTGSSYNEQFF
TRBV19	-	14	-	TRBJ1-6	TGTGCCAGTAGTATGGGGCAGACGGTCTCACCCCTCCACTTT	CASSMGQTVSPLHF
TRBV5-1	-	18	-	TRBJ2-2	TGCGCCAGCAGCTCCTGGGGACACCGACTCGAAGACACCGGGGAGCTGTTTTTT	CASSSWGHRLEDTGELFF
TRBV10-1	-	14	-	TRBJ1-2	TGCGCCAGCAGTGAGCCCTACCCCCCCTATGGCTACACCTTC	CASSEPYPPYGYTF